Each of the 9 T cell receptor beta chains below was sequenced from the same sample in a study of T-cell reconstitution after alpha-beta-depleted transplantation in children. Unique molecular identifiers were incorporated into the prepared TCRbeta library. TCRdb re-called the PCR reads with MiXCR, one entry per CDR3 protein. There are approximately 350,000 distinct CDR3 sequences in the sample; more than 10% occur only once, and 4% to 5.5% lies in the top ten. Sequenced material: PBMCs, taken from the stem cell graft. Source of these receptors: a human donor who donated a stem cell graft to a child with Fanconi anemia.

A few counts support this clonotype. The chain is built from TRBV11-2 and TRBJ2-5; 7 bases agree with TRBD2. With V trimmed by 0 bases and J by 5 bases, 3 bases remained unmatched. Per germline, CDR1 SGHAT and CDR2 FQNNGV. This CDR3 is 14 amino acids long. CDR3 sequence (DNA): TGTGCCAGCAGCTTAGACGGGGGGTTGGAGACCCAGTACTTC. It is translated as CASSLDGGLETQYF.

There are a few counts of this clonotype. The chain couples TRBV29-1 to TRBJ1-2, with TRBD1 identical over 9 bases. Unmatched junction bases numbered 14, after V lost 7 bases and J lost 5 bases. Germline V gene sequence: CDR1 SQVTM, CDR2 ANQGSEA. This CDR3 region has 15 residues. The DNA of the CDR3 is TGCAGCGCGTGGACCGATTTGGGACAGGGATATGGCTACACCTTC. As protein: CSAWTDLGQGYGYTF.

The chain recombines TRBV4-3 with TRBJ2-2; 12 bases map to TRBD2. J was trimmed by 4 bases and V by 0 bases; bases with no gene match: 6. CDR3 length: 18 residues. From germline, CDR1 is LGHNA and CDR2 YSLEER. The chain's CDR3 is CASSQELAGGWSTGELFF. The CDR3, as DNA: TGCGCCAGCAGCCAAGAACTAGCGGGGGGCTGGAGCACCGGGGAGCTGTTTTTT.

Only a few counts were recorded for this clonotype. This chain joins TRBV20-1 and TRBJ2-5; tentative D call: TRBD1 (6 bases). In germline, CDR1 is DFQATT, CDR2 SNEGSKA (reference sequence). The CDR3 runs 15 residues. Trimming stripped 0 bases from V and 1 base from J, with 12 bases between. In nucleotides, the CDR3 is TGCAGTGCTAGAGACTTACAGGGCATCCAAGAGACCCAGTACTTC. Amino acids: CSARDLQGIQETQYF.

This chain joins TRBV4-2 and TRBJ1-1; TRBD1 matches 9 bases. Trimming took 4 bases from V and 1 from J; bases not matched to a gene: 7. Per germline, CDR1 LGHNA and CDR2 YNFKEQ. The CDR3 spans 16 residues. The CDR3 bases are TGTGCCAGCAGCCCCGCCGGGACAGGGACGAACACTGAAGCTTTCTTT. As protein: CASSPAGTGTNTEAFF.

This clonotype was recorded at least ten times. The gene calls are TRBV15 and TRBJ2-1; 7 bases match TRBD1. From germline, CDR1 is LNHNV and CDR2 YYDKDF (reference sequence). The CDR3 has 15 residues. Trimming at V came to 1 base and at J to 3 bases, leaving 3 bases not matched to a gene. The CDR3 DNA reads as TGTGCCACCAGCAGAGCCGGGACAGACTACAATGAGCAGTTCTTC. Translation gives CATSRAGTDYNEQFF.

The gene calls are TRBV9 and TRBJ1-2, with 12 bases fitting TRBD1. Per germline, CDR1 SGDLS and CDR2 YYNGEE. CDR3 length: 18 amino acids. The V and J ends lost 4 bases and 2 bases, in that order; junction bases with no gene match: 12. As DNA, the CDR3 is TGTGCCAGCAGCACTCCGGAGGGACAGGGGGCTCCCAACTATGGCTACACCTTC. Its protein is CASSTPEGQGAPNYGYTF.

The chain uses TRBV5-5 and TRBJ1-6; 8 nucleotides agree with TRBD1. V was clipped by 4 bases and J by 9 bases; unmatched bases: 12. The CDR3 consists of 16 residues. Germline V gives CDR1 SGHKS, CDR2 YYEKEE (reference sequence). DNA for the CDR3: TGTGCCAGCAGCCTTCGACGGGACAGGTCGACTTCACCCCTCCACTTT. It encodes CASSLRRDRSTSPLHF.

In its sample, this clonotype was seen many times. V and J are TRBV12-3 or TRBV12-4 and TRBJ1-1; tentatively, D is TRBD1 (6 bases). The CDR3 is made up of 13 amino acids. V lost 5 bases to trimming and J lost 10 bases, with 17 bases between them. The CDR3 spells CASSPTAGGGAFF. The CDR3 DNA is TGTGCCAGCAGTCCTACTGCTGGAGGGGGAGCTTTCTTT.